One sample yielded the 30 T cell receptor beta chains listed below, sequenced in a study of shared clonotypes between healthy human individuals. Profiling relied on immunoSEQ multiplex PCR, and the TCRdb table lists in-frame clones only, not all of them. The sample lists approximately 95,000 clones, around two thirds occurring once. Specimen: memory CD8+ T cells sorted from blood. The subset here: CD45RO+ cells pooled with CCR7-negative TemRA cells. All receptors come from a man aged 30 to 39 in good health.

V is TRBV28 and J is TRBJ2-3, with 14 bases identical to TRBD2. The CDR3 is 17 amino acids. With 7 bases clipped from V and 5 bases from J, the junction kept 11 bases outside the gene matches. Germline lookup yields CDR1 MDHEN and CDR2 SYDVKM. This CDR3 reads CASKLPGTSGSLDTQYF. The CDR3 coding sequence is TGTGCCAGCAAACTTCCCGGGACTAGCGGGAGTTTAGATACGCAGTATTTT.

This clone was counted only a few times. The chain couples TRBV6-4 to TRBJ2-1, with 7 bases lining up with TRBD2. V gave up 2 bases and J gave up 0 bases; unmatched junction bases: 1. The CDR3 is 15 residues long. CDR1 and CDR2 (germline): MRHNA, SNTAGT. CDR3 loop: CASSDGRASYNEQFF. In DNA, the CDR3 is TGTGCCAGCAGTGACGGGAGGGCCTCCTACAATGAGCAGTTCTTC.

The J gene is TRBJ2-3, the V gene TRBV5-1, with D tentatively TRBD1 or TRBD2 (5 bases each). Per germline, CDR1 SGHRS and CDR2 YFSETQ. The V end was cut by 5 bases, the J end by 3 bases, with 13 bases between. The CDR3 has 14 residues. Here the CDR3 DNA reads TGCGCCAGCAGTGGTGGGACCGCGACAGATACGCAGTATTTT. Amino acid sequence: CASSGGTATDTQYF. The variable domain in full, completed from reference TRBV5-1 and TRBJ2-3, reads KAGVTQTPRYLIKTRGQQVTLSCSPISGHRSVSWYQQTPGQGLQFLFEYFSETQRNKGNFPGRFSGRQFSNSRSEMNVSTLELGDSALYLCASSGGTATDTQYFGPGTRLTVL.

V usage is TRBV7-9 and J usage is TRBJ1-1, with D uncertain. This CDR3 region has 13 residues. V shed 2 bases and J shed 2 bases, with 6 bases lying between them. Germline CDR1 and CDR2: SEHNR and FQNEAQ (reference sequence). The CDR3 region is CASSLRLNTEAFF. The CDR3 nucleotides read TGTGCCAGCAGCTTAAGGCTAAACACTGAAGCTTTCTTT.

The V gene is TRBV30, the J gene TRBJ2-2; 8 bases match TRBD2. Germline V gene data show CDR1 as GTSNPN and CDR2 as SVGIG (reference sequence). Germline trimming cut 1 base from V and 6 bases from J; bases unmatched to any gene: 7. The CDR3 loop spans 15 amino acids. CDR3 nucleotide sequence: TGTGCCTGGAGTGCCGAGCGGGAGATTTCCGGGGAGCTGTTTTTT. It encodes CAWSAEREISGELFF.

J is TRBJ2-1 and V is TRBV28; 9 bases are shared with TRBD2. CDR3 length: 15 amino acids. The V segment lost 8 bases and the J segment 6 bases; nucleotides outside the gene matches: 11. CDR1 MDHEN and CDR2 SYDVKM come from the germline V gene. In DNA, the CDR3 is TGTGCCAGCCGTGGCCTAGCGGGACAATCCAATGAGCAGTTCTTC. Translated, it gives CASRGLAGQSNEQFF.

The V gene is TRBV28, the J gene TRBJ2-1; D may be TRBD2 (5 bases). The V gene lost 2 bases and the J gene lost 3 bases, with 8 bases spanning the gap. This CDR3 is built from 14 residues. Germline loops: CDR1 MDHEN, CDR2 SYDVKM. The CDR3 DNA follows: TGTGCCAGCAGTTTACAAGCGGTCTACAATGAGCAGTTCTTC. Encoded protein: CASSLQAVYNEQFF.

The chain employs TRBV5-4 and TRBJ1-1; 9 bases fit TRBD1. V lost 6 bases, J lost 3 bases, and 3 bases stayed unmatched. The germline V gene has CDR1 SGHNT and CDR2 YYREEE (reference sequence). The CDR3 extends over 13 amino acids. The CDR3 DNA reads TGTGCCAGCAAACAGGGGGCGGACACTGAAGCTTTCTTT. Its protein product is CASKQGADTEAFF.

The V gene is TRBV18, the J gene TRBJ2-1, with TRBD2 matching over 10 bases. The V segment lost 0 bases and the J segment 6 bases; nucleotides outside the gene matches: 8. The CDR3 runs 17 residues. Germline V gene sequence: CDR1 KGHSH, CDR2 LQKENI. This chain's CDR3 is CASSPPHLAGVFNEQFF. In DNA, the CDR3 is TGTGCCAGCTCACCACCCCATCTAGCGGGAGTATTCAATGAGCAGTTCTTC.

This chain uses TRBV10-2 with TRBJ1-2; the D is unclear. The length of the CDR3 is 16 residues. The germline V and J ends were trimmed by 3 bases and 5 bases, with 19 bases remaining between them. Germline assignment: CDR1 WSHSY and CDR2 SAAADI. CDR3 bases: TGCGCCAGCAGTGATAATCCCCAGCACCCAGAATATGGCTACACCTTC. It codes for CASSDNPQHPEYGYTF.

The chain has TRBV27 and TRBJ2-7, with a possible D match to TRBD2 (6 bases). V lost 4 bases and J lost 2, with 15 bases in between. CDR1 is MNHEY and CDR2 is SMNVEV in the germline V gene (reference sequence). This CDR3 comprises 15 residues. CDR3 region: CASSSWGRIAYEQYF. The CDR3 coding sequence is TGTGCCAGCAGTTCTTGGGGGAGGATCGCCTACGAGCAGTACTTC.

V is TRBV2 and J is TRBJ2-7, with a weak D call TRBD1 (5 bases). The germline V gene has CDR1 SNHLY and CDR2 FYNNEI. The CDR3 consists of 16 residues. V was trimmed by 7 bases and J by 0 bases, leaving 19 bases between them. CDR3: CASMGIGVQSSYEQYF. The CDR3, as DNA: TGTGCCAGCATGGGGATAGGGGTCCAGAGCTCCTACGAGCAGTACTTC.

V is TRBV9 and J is TRBJ2-1; 8 bases line up with TRBD1. The CDR3 is 16 residues long. Trimming at V came to 0 bases and at J to 0 bases, leaving 2 bases not matched to a gene. Germline values: CDR1 SGDLS, CDR2 YYNGEE. The CDR3 reads CASSVGTGSSYNEQFF. The CDR3 DNA reads TGTGCCAGCAGCGTAGGGACAGGGAGCTCCTACAATGAGCAGTTCTTC. The full variable domain, rest sourced from reference TRBV9 and TRBJ2-1, is DSGVTQTPKHLITATGQRVTLRCSPRSGDLSVYWYQQSLDQGLQFLIQYYNGEERAKGNILERFSAQQFPDLHSELNLSSLELGDSALYFCASSVGTGSSYNEQFFGPGTRLTVL.

V is TRBV27 and J is TRBJ2-7, with D possibly matching TRBD1 (6 bases). This CDR3 is 14 amino acids long. Trimming took off 3 bases at V and 7 bases at J, with 16 bases between the two ends. The germline V gene encodes CDR1 MNHEY and CDR2 SMNVEV (reference sequence). CDR3 in amino acids: CASSFSRGPGEQYF. The CDR3, as DNA: TGTGCCAGCAGTTTCAGCAGGGGCCCGGGTGAGCAGTACTTC.

This clone was recorded once. One end of the junction is discordant with germline, which a read error may explain. The chain is built from TRBV30 and TRBJ2-3, with a possible D match to TRBD2 (5 bases). Germline CDR1 is GTSNPN and CDR2 is SVGIG (reference sequence). CDR3 size: 9 residues. The chain's CDR3 is CAWSQEGGF. The DNA for the CDR3 is TGTGCCTGGAGTCAAGAGGGCGGTTTT.

This sequence joins TRBV7-8 and TRBJ2-5; D not resolved. Germline loops: CDR1 SGHVS, CDR2 FQNEAQ. Trimming removed 2 bases at V and 5 bases at J, with 21 bases between. The CDR3 is made up of 17 amino acids. CDR3 sequence reads: CASSLTGGLGTVETQYF. The DNA for the CDR3 is TGTGCCAGCAGCTTAACGGGCGGATTGGGCACCGTGGAGACCCAGTACTTC.

The chain uses TRBV6-1 and TRBJ2-7, with D possibly being TRBD1 (5 bases). The germline V and J ends were trimmed by 10 bases and 3 bases, with 22 bases remaining between them. CDR3 length equals 15 residues. The germline V gene has CDR1 MNHNS and CDR2 SASEGT. The CDR3 is CATNTLEKGFYEQYF. The CDR3 DNA reads as TGTGCCACCAACACCCTAGAGAAGGGGTTCTACGAGCAGTACTTC.

At least ten counts were recorded for this clone. Within the sample, other DNA sequences also encode this same CDR3. The chain employs TRBV6-5 and TRBJ1-2; 10 bases are shared with TRBD1. V was clipped by 8 bases and J by 10 bases; unmatched bases: 7. CDR1 and CDR2 from the germline V gene are MNHEY and SVGAGI. The CDR3 covers 12 residues. The CDR3 region has the DNA TGTGCCAGCGGCCGGACAGGGGGTTTCTACACCTTC. Translation gives CASGRTGGFYTF.

This chain uses TRBV5-1 with TRBJ1-1; D unresolved. Germline values: CDR1 SGHRS, CDR2 YFSETQ. Trimming cost V 0 bases and J 0 bases, with 6 bases left between them. The CDR3 consists of 14 residues. CDR3 protein: CASSLAGMNTEAFF. CDR3 in DNA: TGCGCCAGCAGCTTGGCGGGGATGAACACTGAAGCTTTCTTT.

This clone was recorded a few times. V usage is TRBV6-1 and J usage is TRBJ1-1; D unresolved. Per germline, CDR1 MNHNS and CDR2 SASEGT. The ends were cut back, 4 bases at V and 4 bases at J, with 10 bases in the middle. The CDR3 is 13 amino acids. The CDR3 is CASSGSLGTEAFF. In DNA, the CDR3 is TGTGCCAGCAGTGGTTCGTTAGGCACTGAAGCTTTCTTT.

The chain combines TRBV7-9 with TRBJ2-3, with 14 bases matching TRBD2. CDR1 is SEHNR, CDR2 FQNEAQ, per germline (reference sequence). The CDR3 has 16 amino acids. Trimming at V came to 5 bases and at J to 6 bases, leaving 7 bases not matched to a gene. Written as DNA, the CDR3 is TGTGCCAGCAGCCATACGGGACTAGCGGGAGCCGATACGCAGTATTTT. This encodes CASSHTGLAGADTQYF.

V usage is TRBV7-7 and J usage is TRBJ2-1; TRBD2 matches at 13 bases. The CDR3 length is 15 residues. Germline-derived CDR1 and CDR2 are SSHAT and FNYEAQ (reference sequence). Trimming cost V 5 bases and J 6 bases; bases outside gene matches: 4. The CDR3 DNA follows: TGTGCCAGCAGCCCTGGACTAGCGGGAGTCAATGAGCAGTTCTTC. This encodes CASSPGLAGVNEQFF.

In its sample, this clone was seen many times. The rearrangement joins TRBV10-3 to TRBJ1-1; D gene unclear. The CDR3 totals 15 residues. V was pared by 0 bases and J by 1 base, with 9 bases between. Per the germline V gene, CDR1 is ENHRY and CDR2 is SYGVKD. CDR3 sequence: CAISESVQANTEAFF. The CDR3 bases are TGTGCCATCAGTGAGTCAGTCCAGGCGAACACTGAAGCTTTCTTT.

On this clone itself: The sample contains more than one DNA sequence encoding this CDR3. J is TRBJ2-3 and V is TRBV25-1; the D is unclear. V was shortened by 5 bases and J by 2 bases, with 5 bases between the two germline ends. Germline V CDR1 and CDR2: MGHDK, SYGVNS. The CDR3 contains 12 residues. Here the CDR3 DNA reads TGTGCCAGCAGTCGTTCCACAGATACGCAGTATTTT. Protein product: CASSRSTDTQYF.

The chain couples TRBV15 to TRBJ2-5; 12 nucleotides agree with TRBD2. In germline, CDR1 is LNHNV, CDR2 YYDKDF (reference sequence). V shed 1 base and J 2 bases; nucleotides not matched to a gene: 2. This CDR3 is 16 amino acids long. This CDR3 reads CATSRAGTSGQETQYF. In nucleotides, the CDR3 is TGTGCCACCAGCAGAGCCGGGACTAGCGGGCAAGAGACCCAGTACTTC.

This clone was recorded at least ten times. V usage is TRBV9 and J usage is TRBJ1-4; 8 positions match TRBD1. CDR3 length equals 16 residues. The germline V gene encodes CDR1 SGDLS and CDR2 YYNGEE. J lost 0 bases, V lost 4 bases, and 5 bases had no gene match. CDR3 coding DNA: TGTGCCAGCAGCTCGGGACAGGTTGCAACTAATGAAAAACTGTTTTTT. Translated: CASSSGQVATNEKLFF.

This rearrangement joins TRBV12-5 to TRBJ1-1; 10 nucleotides align to TRBD1. The V segment lost 0 bases and the J segment 6 bases; nucleotides outside the gene matches: 16. This CDR3 comprises 19 residues. Germline assignment: CDR1 LGHNT and CDR2 FRNRAP. Written as DNA, the CDR3 is TGTGCTAGTGGTTTGGTACATGGGTCTTGGGGACAGGGGTCCCCTGAAGCTTTCTTT. Translation: CASGLVHGSWGQGSPEAFF.

This clone occurred a few times. The chain joins TRBV6-5 to TRBJ2-5; TRBD1 aligns across 8 bases. The CDR3 is made up of 15 amino acids. The V gene's germline CDR1 is MNHEY and CDR2 SVGAGI. Trimming removed 3 bases from V and 5 bases from J; junction bases left unmatched: 8. In nucleotides, the CDR3 is TGTGCCAGCAGTTATCGAACAGGGGGTCAGGAGACCCAGTACTTC. Amino acid sequence: CASSYRTGGQETQYF.

This clone was counted only a few times. The V and J genes are TRBV11-2 and TRBJ2-1; D gene unclear. Germline assignment: CDR1 SGHAT and CDR2 FQNNGV. The CDR3 sequence is 12 residues long. Trimming stripped 5 bases from V and 7 bases from J, with 9 bases between. The chain's CDR3 is CASSVGKNEQFF. DNA of the CDR3: TGTGCCAGCAGCGTAGGGAAGAATGAGCAGTTCTTC.

This clone has only a few counts. This chain links TRBV2 with TRBJ2-1; D perhaps matches TRBD1 (6 bases). The CDR3 length is 13 residues. Between the trimmed V and J ends, which lost 10 bases and 5 bases, there was a span of 15 bases. From germline, CDR1 is SNHLY and CDR2 FYNNEI. The CDR3 spells CATSGENDNEQFF. CDR3 coding DNA: TGTGCCACCTCAGGGGAGAATGACAATGAGCAGTTCTTC. The full variable domain, completed using reference TRBV2 and TRBJ2-1, is EPEVTQTPSHQVTQMGQEVILRCVPISNHLYFYWYRQILGQKVEFLVSFYNNEISEKSEIFDDQFSVERPDGSNFTLKIRSTKLEDSAMYFCATSGENDNEQFFGPGTRLTVL.